The clone carrying this T cell receptor (beta chain) showed up just a few times. Its matching antigen is unknown. Data came from immunoSEQ multiplex PCR; TCRdb stores just in-frame clones and leaves some out. The profile shows 320,000 or so clones, approximately 87% of them singletons. The record originates from a study of Ad26.COV2.S vaccination and SARS-CoV-2 variants. Study-wide context: Donor joined the COV1001 Ad26.COV2.S trial arm. Intramuscular Ad26.COV2.S at 5x10^10 or 1x10^11 viral particles. The study, taken as a whole, reports: Total T cell responses were possibly underestimated by TCR breadth and depth analyses.

The germline gives CDR1 MNHEY, CDR2 SVGAGI. CDR3 length: 15 amino acids. Trimming stripped 0 bases from V and 5 bases from J, with 13 bases between. This sample's treatment: roughly 19 received Ad26.COV2.S at low or high dose, single or two shots; about 5 received placebo; per-sample allocation not given. Samples were taken on day 63 after the first vaccine or placebo injection. The specimen comprised peripheral blood, sampled in a trial of Ad26.COV2.S vaccine versus placebo. The chain employs TRBV6-5 and TRBJ1-2; D is possibly TRBD1 (6 bases). The clonotype was recovered from a person between 18 and 60 years old who received the Ad26.COV2.S COVID-19 vaccine or a placebo. As DNA, the CDR3 is TGTGCCAGCAGTTACTCGATAGGGGGAACGTATGGCTACACCTTC. Translation: CASSYSIGGTYGYTF.